This entry lists 17 T cell receptor beta chains sequenced from one sample in a study of monozygotic twins with inflammatory bowel disease. TCRdb re-called the 5' RACE reads and gives one entry per CDR3 protein, without DNA. Its clone listing holds about 150,000 distinct CDR3 sequences. Sequencing was performed on blood. Receptors were obtained from a human donor with ulcerative colitis or Crohn's disease, or a healthy co-twin of an affected twin (not recorded which).

The chain is built from TRBV5-1 and TRBJ2-1; TCRdb's assignment of TRBD1 cannot be checked, as there is no DNA. This CDR3 has 16 amino acids. Germline V lookup: CDR1 SGHRS, CDR2 YFSETQ. CDR3 protein: CASNPGSGSSYNEQFF.

The J gene is TRBJ1-5, the V gene TRBV6-1; without DNA, the TCRdb call of TRBD1 cannot be checked. CDR1 is MNHNS, CDR2 SASEGT, per germline. The CDR3 spans 15 residues. The CDR3 loop is CASSGQGALNQPQHF.

The rearrangement links TRBV5-1 to TRBJ2-2; the D call from TCRdb, TRBD1, cannot be confirmed without DNA. The CDR3 runs to 13 residues. Germline-derived CDR1 and CDR2 are SGHRS and YFSETQ. CDR3 region: CASRSGDPGELFF. The variable domain in full, with the rest retrieved from reference TRBV5-1 and TRBJ2-2, is KAGVTQTPRYLIKTRGQQVTLSCSPISGHRSVSWYQQTPGQGLQFLFEYFSETQRNKGNFPGRFSGRQFSNSRSEMNVSTLELGDSALYLCASRSGDPGELFFGEGSRLTVL.

This chain links TRBV6-2 or TRBV6-3 with TRBJ1-5. Germline V gives CDR1 MNHEY, CDR2 SVGEGT. The CDR3 has 13 amino acids. CDR3: CASSYSSTQPQHF.

V gene TRBV29-1 combines with J gene TRBJ2-5; TCRdb gives TRBD1 as the D gene, but with no DNA this cannot be confirmed. The V gene's germline CDR1 is SQVTM and CDR2 ANQGSEA. This CDR3 contains 13 residues. The CDR3 region is CSARPGSPKTQYF.

This chain's CDR3 is CASSLRVGGLYF. This chain joins TRBV28 and TRBJ2-7; no DNA is available, so the TRBD1 call from TCRdb remains unchecked. Germline V CDR1 and CDR2: MDHEN, SYDVKM. The CDR3 sequence is 12 residues long.

The chain links TRBV11-2 to TRBJ2-3; TCRdb's D call of TRBD1 is untestable without DNA. CDR1 SGHAT and CDR2 FQNNGV come from the germline V gene. CDR3 length: 17 amino acids. The CDR3 protein is CASSPSRTGSGTDTQYF.

By frequency, this clonotype is medium-sized. This rearrangement joins TRBV11-2 to TRBJ2-4; without DNA, the TCRdb call of TRBD1 cannot be checked. Germline CDR1 and CDR2: SGHAT and FQNNGV. This CDR3 is 17 amino acids long. The CDR3 here is CASSARTGSMAKNIQYF. Based on the CDR3 plus reference TRBV11-2 and TRBJ2-4, the full variable domain is EAGVAQSPRYKIIEKRQSVAFWCNPISGHATLYWYQQILGQGPKLLIQFQNNGVVDDSQLPKDRFSAERLKGVDSTLKIQPAKLEDSAVYLCASSARTGSMAKNIQYFGAGTRLSVL.

The rearrangement links TRBV7-2 to TRBJ2-1; TCRdb outputs TRBD2, but without DNA this stays unchecked. Germline lookup yields CDR1 SGHTA and CDR2 FQGNSA. This CDR3 is 16 amino acids long. CDR3 sequence reads: CASSPRLAGGPVEQFF.

This sequence joins TRBV12-3 or TRBV12-4 and TRBJ1-6; TCRdb designates TRBD1, a call that cannot be tested without DNA. The CDR3 totals 14 residues. CDR3 protein: CASSLARGPSPLHF.

The chain employs TRBV7-9 and TRBJ1-1; the TRBD1 assignment by TCRdb is unverifiable without DNA. The CDR3 has 15 residues. From germline, CDR1 is SEHNR and CDR2 FQNEAQ (reference sequence). The CDR3 sequence: CASSVGQGARTEAFF. Together with reference TRBV7-9 and TRBJ1-1, the CDR3 gives the full variable domain: DTGVSQNPRHKITKRGQNVTFRCDPISEHNRLYWYRQTLGQGPEFLTYFQNEAQLEKSRLLSDRFSAERPKGSFSTLEIQRTEQGDSAMYLCASSVGQGARTEAFFGQGTRLTVV.

The chain uses TRBV3-1 and TRBJ2-2; TCRdb reports TRBD2, a call that lacks DNA to check it against. CDR1 LGHDT and CDR2 YNNKEL come from the germline V gene (reference sequence). The CDR3 runs 16 residues. CDR3 loop: CASSQDGRANTGELFF.

This chain links TRBV12-3 or TRBV12-4 with TRBJ2-2; checking the TCRdb D call of TRBD1 is not possible without DNA. The CDR3 sequence is 16 residues long. The CDR3 sequence: CASSDPGQVNTGELFF.

The chain joins TRBV12-3 or TRBV12-4 to TRBJ1-5. The CDR3 has 13 amino acids. The CDR3 sequence: CASSLTRGQPQHF.

Here the CDR3 reads CASSLERGLGGYTF. The gene calls are TRBV7-2 and TRBJ1-2. Germline V gene data show CDR1 as SGHTA and CDR2 as FQGNSA. CDR3 length: 14 amino acids.

The chain couples TRBV7-3 to TRBJ2-3. This CDR3 has 15 amino acids. The germline CDR1 and CDR2 sequences are SGHTA and FQGTGA. This CDR3 is CASSLRSGNTDTQYF.

The chain recombines TRBV5-1 with TRBJ2-1; checking the TCRdb D call of TRBD1 is not possible without DNA. Germline-derived CDR1 and CDR2 are SGHRS and YFSETQ. CDR3 length equals 15 residues. CDR3 amino acids: CASSSDRGRGNEQFF. Looking up the rest from reference TRBV5-1 and TRBJ2-1 gives the full variable domain: KAGVTQTPRYLIKTRGQQVTLSCSPISGHRSVSWYQQTPGQGLQFLFEYFSETQRNKGNFPGRFSGRQFSNSRSEMNVSTLELGDSALYLCASSSDRGRGNEQFFGPGTRLTVL.